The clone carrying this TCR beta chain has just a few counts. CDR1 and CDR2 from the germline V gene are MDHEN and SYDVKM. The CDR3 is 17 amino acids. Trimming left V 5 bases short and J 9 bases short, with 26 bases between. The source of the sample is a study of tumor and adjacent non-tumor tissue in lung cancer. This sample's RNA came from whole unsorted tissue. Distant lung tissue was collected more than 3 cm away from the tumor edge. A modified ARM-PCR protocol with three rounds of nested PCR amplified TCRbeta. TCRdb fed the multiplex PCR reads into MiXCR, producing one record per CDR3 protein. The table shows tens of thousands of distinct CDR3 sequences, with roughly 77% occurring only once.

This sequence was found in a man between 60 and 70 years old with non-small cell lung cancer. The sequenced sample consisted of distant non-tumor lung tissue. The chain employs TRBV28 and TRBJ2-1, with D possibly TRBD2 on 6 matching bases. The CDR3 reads CASSLPPREVGSGEQFF. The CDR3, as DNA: TGTGCCAGCAGTCTCCCCCCTAGGGAGGTGGGGTCCGGTGAGCAGTTCTTC.